This T cell receptor beta chain comes out of a study of T cell responses to AZD1222 COVID-19 vaccine (dated by TCRdb to about 2021). About the full investigation: Because spike-specific TCR depth and breadth did not differ between the two schedules, AZD1222 recipients who got a second dose at roughly 4 weeks were pooled with those who got a second dose at roughly 12 weeks. TCR sequencing was performed for about 250 trial participants, of whom about 210 were given two doses of AZD1222 and around 26 were given two doses of MenACWY control vaccine. Trial participants were enrolled by age into 18-55, 56-69 and 70-plus year subgroups, with about 150, 28 and 57 TCR-sequenced participants respectively. On the study overall, not on this receptor specifically: In the small 56-69-year group, the increase in depth fell short of significance, most likely because of low power. Because no day 14 peak-response samples were available, the repertoires could be characterized only after the peak T cell response. A significant rise in spike-specific TCR breadth and depth was observed after two AZD1222 doses relative to day 0 and relative to MenACWY recipients. Nearly half of unique spike-specific TCRs reportedly recognized epitopes outside regions mutated in the B.1.351 and B.1.1.7 variants. Conclusions about previously exposed vaccinees are limited, since just five to seven AZD1222 recipients were seropositive for SARS-CoV-2 at baseline. The whole spike protein was spanned by vaccine-associated CD4 TCRs, and dominant responses were seen in regions 160-218 and 743-854. Participants were mostly white British and included more females than males, and it was suggested by the authors that clonal diversity may have been underestimated.

Concerning this clone: Its binding antigen is unknown. Per-nucleotide qualities are absent, and no much larger clonotype sits a single base away.

The CDR3 regions of human TCRbeta chains were analyzed by immunosequencing. On the authors' methods: Repertoire TCRs were matched against a reference library of SARS-CoV-2-specific TCRs generated with the MIRA antigen-specificity platform. Breadth was defined as the fraction of unique TCRs that were SARS-CoV-2-associated. Depth was defined as the fraction of total T cells that were SARS-CoV-2-associated. Each spike-specific TCR was assigned to its reactive spike region and to a CD4 or CD8 class using the MIRA data. Log10-transformed breadth and depth values were compared by one-way ANOVA with Sidak's multiple comparisons tests. Drawn from immuneACCESS, this table holds only the in-frame rearrangements with V and J called that TCRdb kept. Clones are partly lost; checked studies trace under half to an unresolved V gene and leave the rest unexplained. V, J and clone size are those of that table, while D and trimming were read from the DNA. A total of some 96,000 clones appear in this sample, about 85% of them only once. Clones ranked in the top ten supply 1.8% of the sample.

Including cysteine and phenylalanine, the CDR3 has 16 amino acids. The read is trimmed to its CDR3 DNA, 48 bases read in frame from base 1. The time point label on this specimen signifies: baseline before first vaccination. The vaccinee samples were drawn from two UK trials, COV001 and COV002, one of which was a single-blind randomized controlled phase 2/3 trial testing AZD1222 (ChAdOx1 nCoV-19) in healthy adults. For TCRbeta chain sequencing, PBMC samples were collected from trial participants at day 0 and at day 28 after the second dose. The sequencing here drew on peripheral blood, taken on day 0 of AZD1222 vaccination. The rearranged segments are TRBV21-1 and TRBJ1-4; no check of the table's D call, TRBD1, against the DNA was made. TRBV21-1 constitutes a pseudogene. The sequence was collected from an adult in good health. The DNA reads as follows: TGTGCCAGCAGCAAAGGGGGACAGGGGGTTAGTGAAAAACTGTTTTTT. It encodes CASSKGGQGVSEKLFF.